This TCR beta chain was sequenced in a study of blood T cell repertoires in COVID-19. Study overall: COVID-19 samples, acute and convalescent, were from the United States, Italy and Spain. PBMCs, B-cell-depleted T cells, or T cells provided the cDNA or gDNA that made up the material.

Assay: immunoSEQ multiplex PCR; the TCRdb copy retains only in-frame clones and omits some. The sample yields around 140,000 clones, approximately 89% seen once. Germline V gene sequence: CDR1 LGHDT, CDR2 YNNKEL (reference sequence). V lost 3 bases to trimming and J lost 0 bases; unmatched junction nucleotides: 4. The CDR3 extends over 16 amino acids. The sequenced sample consisted of peripheral blood. The chain employs TRBV3-1 (or the pseudogene TRBV3-2) and TRBJ2-2, with TRBD2 matching 7 bases. The clonotype comes from a woman in her forties or fifties with acute or convalescent COVID-19. CDR3 coding DNA: TGTGCCAGCAGCCACATGGCGGGAGCGAACACCGGGGAGCTGTTTTTT. Its translation: CASSHMAGANTGELFF.